Listed here are 32 T cell receptor beta chains from one sample, sequenced in a study of beta chain features in type 1 diabetes. The study reverse transcribed the entire isolated RNA, so it sequenced expressed TCRB transcripts. Repertoires were generated with immunoSEQ multiplex PCR, while TCRdb's copy carries only in-frame clones and drops some. The table lists about 150,000 clones, about 10% of them singletons, with 1.3% in the top ten. The sequencing input was naive CD4+ T cells from blood. The receptors stem from a man aged 18-30 years in good health.

This clone was counted between two and nine times. V usage is TRBV7-2 and J usage is TRBJ2-5; D is unclear. Germline V gives CDR1 SGHTA, CDR2 FQGNSA. This CDR3 has 13 residues. V gave up 1 base and J gave up 5 bases, with 8 bases separating them. CDR3 sequence: CASSLGQIETQYF. The CDR3 coding sequence is TGTGCCAGCAGCTTAGGGCAGATTGAGACCCAGTACTTC.

This clone was seen more than once but under ten times. CDR3 protein: CASSDNYNEQFF. DNA of the CDR3: TGTGCCAGCAGTGACAACTACAATGAGCAGTTCTTC. The chain recombines TRBV6-1 with TRBJ2-1, with no clear D. V lost 3 bases, J lost 3 bases, and 3 bases lay in between. CDR3 size: 12 residues. Germline values: CDR1 MNHNS, CDR2 SASEGT.

The table lists this clone with a few counts. The rearrangement links TRBV4-1 to TRBJ2-5, with D possibly being TRBD1 (5 bases). CDR3 length: 16 residues. The germline gives CDR1 MGHRA, CDR2 YSYEKL. V shed 2 bases and J shed 1 base, with 14 bases lying between them. The CDR3 nucleotides read TGCGCCAGCAGCCAAATAGGGGCCTGGGGCCAAGAGACCCAGTACTTC. Protein sequence: CASSQIGAWGQETQYF.

V is TRBV6-5 and J is TRBJ1-6, with a tentative D call TRBD1 (6 bases). This CDR3 has 14 residues. From germline, CDR1 is MNHEY and CDR2 SVGAGI. Trimming stripped 4 bases from V and 7 bases from J, with 11 bases between. The CDR3 sequence: CASSLGTLNSPLHF. CDR3 bases: TGTGCCAGCAGTTTAGGGACACTAAATTCACCCCTCCACTTT.

The chain employs TRBV10-3 and TRBJ1-2; possible D gene TRBD1, 5 bases. Germline CDR1 ENHRY, CDR2 SYGVKD. The V gene lost 6 bases and the J gene lost 0 bases, with 8 bases spanning the gap. The CDR3 spans 13 residues. In nucleotides, the CDR3 is TGTGCCATCAGACAGGTCTCTAACTATGGCTACACCTTC. It is translated as CAIRQVSNYGYTF.

The chain employs TRBV18 and TRBJ2-7; the D gene is possibly TRBD1 (5 bases). This CDR3 region has 13 residues. Deletions cut 3 bases from V and 2 bases from J, with 8 bases between. In germline, CDR1 is KGHSH, CDR2 LQKENI. The CDR3 DNA reads TGTGCCAGCTCACCGGCGGACACCTACGAGCAGTACTTC. This sequence encodes CASSPADTYEQYF.

The chain links TRBV5-1 to TRBJ2-6, with D perhaps matching TRBD2 (6 bases). The V gene lost 3 bases and the J gene lost 0 bases, with 10 bases spanning the gap. The CDR3 totals 16 residues. The germline V gene encodes CDR1 SGHRS and CDR2 YFSETQ. The CDR3: CASSWRDFSGANVLTF. CDR3 nucleotide sequence: TGCGCCAGCAGCTGGAGGGACTTCTCTGGGGCCAACGTCCTGACTTTC.

Many counts were recorded for this clone. The chain uses TRBV7-9 and TRBJ1-4; perhaps TRBD1 as D (5 bases). The CDR3 has 15 residues. Germline lookup yields CDR1 SEHNR and CDR2 FQNEAQ (reference sequence). Trimming took 6 bases from V and 3 from J, leaving 14 bases between them. In nucleotides, the CDR3 is TGTGCCAGCAGTCTTCAGGGAACGGCTAATGAAAAACTGTTTTTT. Amino acid sequence: CASSLQGTANEKLFF.

As concerns this clone: The junction departs from germline at one end; a sequencing error may be responsible. This chain uses TRBV2 with TRBJ1-5, with 8 bases fitting TRBD1. The CDR3 length is 15 residues. The germline gives CDR1 SNHLY, CDR2 FYNNEI. CDR3 sequence (DNA): TGTGCCAGCAGGGAAGGACAGGGAGGCAATCAGCCCCAGCATTTT. Its protein product is CASREGQGGNQPQHF. Based on the CDR3 plus reference TRBV2 and TRBJ1-5, the full variable domain is EPEVTQTPSHQVTQMGQEVILRCVPISNHLYFYWYRQILGQKVEFLVSFYNNEISEKSEIFDDQFSVERPDGSNFTLKIRSTKLEDSAMYFCASREGQGGNQPQHFGDGTRLSIL.

This chain uses TRBV1 with TRBJ2-5; the DNA was not used to check the table's D call, TRBD2. TRBV1 is a recognized pseudogene. The CDR3 is 17 residues long. CDR3 amino acids: CTSSQERAGNLQETQYF. CDR3 bases: TGCACCAGCAGCCAAGAGAGGGCGGGGAACCTACAAGAGACCCAGTACTTC.

The V call is TRBV11-2, the J call TRBJ1-4; D is uncertain. V was cut by 1 base and J by 4 bases, with 10 bases left in between. The CDR3 has 15 residues. Germline V gene data show CDR1 as SGHAT and CDR2 as FQNNGV. The CDR3 bases are TGTGCCAGCAGCTTAGCTCGGGGAATTAATGAAAAACTGTTTTTT. This codes for CASSLARGINEKLFF.

The gene calls are TRBV11-2 and TRBJ2-5, with TRBD2 matching over 11 bases. Germline trimming cut 2 bases from V and 2 bases from J; bases unmatched to any gene: 1. Germline CDR1 SGHAT, CDR2 FQNNGV. The CDR3 has 15 amino acids. CDR3 sequence reads: CASSLRLAGQETQYF. For the CDR3, the DNA is TGTGCCAGCAGCTTACGACTAGCGGGGCAAGAGACCCAGTACTTC.

Many counts were recorded for this clone. V gene TRBV7-9 combines with J gene TRBJ2-3, with TRBD1 matching over 7 bases. The trim removed 5 bases at V and 4 bases at J, leaving 6 bases unmatched. This CDR3 has 14 residues. Germline loops: CDR1 SEHNR, CDR2 FQNEAQ (reference sequence). In nucleotides, the CDR3 is TGTGCCAGCAGCCTGACAGGGAATGCAGATACGCAGTATTTT. Its translation: CASSLTGNADTQYF.

V is TRBV6-5 and J is TRBJ1-3, with D unresolved. The CDR3 is 15 amino acids. Trimming took off 3 bases at V and 0 bases at J, with 9 bases between the two ends. Germline V CDR1 and CDR2: MNHEY, SVGAGI. The CDR3 bases are TGTGCCAGCAGTTATAGCGTGATCTCTGGAAACACCATATATTTT. This translates into CASSYSVISGNTIYF.

At least ten counts were recorded for this clone. The genes are TRBV14 and TRBJ2-3; maybe TRBD2 (5 bases). Germline CDR1 and CDR2: SGHDN and FVKESK. CDR3 size: 14 residues. V shed 1 base and J shed 1 base, with 6 bases lying between them. The CDR3 DNA reads TGTGCCAGCAGCCAAGTCGGGGGCACAGATACGCAGTATTTT. Translating gives CASSQVGGTDTQYF.

At least ten counts were recorded for this clone. The chain combines TRBV7-2 with TRBJ2-5; D gene uncertain. There are 12 residues in the CDR3. The V end was cut by 7 bases, the J end by 4 bases, with 10 bases between. Germline CDR1 is SGHTA and CDR2 is FQGNSA. The CDR3 nucleotides read TGTGCCAGCACCTACCCACGAGAGACCCAGTACTTC. This gives the protein CASTYPRETQYF.

In this sample, this clone turned up a few times. The chain combines TRBV23-1 with TRBJ2-5; a possible D gene is TRBD1 (6 bases). TRBV23-1 is an ORF, and what it does is uncertain. This CDR3 spans 13 amino acids. V was cut by 3 bases and J by 8 bases, with 13 bases left in between. The DNA for the CDR3 is TGCGCCAGCAGTCATAGGGGGTCGGCTACCCAGTACTTC. Translation: CASSHRGSATQYF.

This clone occurred a few times. CDR3 DNA sequence: TGTGCCAGCAGGGGGACAATGGATAATTCACCCCTCCACTTT. It encodes CASRGTMDNSPLHF. This chain joins TRBV7-2 and TRBJ1-6, with a tentative D call TRBD1 (6 bases). Germline assignment: CDR1 SGHTA and CDR2 FQGNSA. V lost 6 bases and J lost 5, with 11 bases in between. The CDR3 loop spans 14 amino acids.

The sample holds a few counts of this clone. The chain is built from TRBV6-5 and TRBJ1-1; TRBD1 aligns across 8 bases. Germline V gene lookup returns CDR1 MNHEY and CDR2 SVGAGI. Losses at the gene ends were 7 bases for V and 0 bases for J; bases not matched to a gene: 7. The CDR3 covers 15 residues. The CDR3 bases are TGTGCCAGCAACCCGGGACAGGTTTTGAACACTGAAGCTTTCTTT. This sequence encodes CASNPGQVLNTEAFF.

The V call is TRBV5-6, the J call TRBJ2-7, with TRBD1 identical over 9 bases. Germline V gives CDR1 SGHDT, CDR2 YYEEEE. The CDR3 consists of 14 residues. The ends lost 5 bases at V and 5 bases at J; junction bases unmatched: 8. The CDR3 sequence: CASRKTGGKDEQYF. CDR3 DNA: TGTGCCAGCAGAAAGACAGGGGGGAAGGACGAGCAGTACTTC.

The table lists this clone with a few counts. The chain couples TRBV9 to TRBJ2-1; 7 bases align to TRBD1. The V and J ends lost 5 bases and 0 bases, in that order; junction bases with no gene match: 5. In germline, CDR1 is SGDLS, CDR2 YYNGEE. The CDR3 loop spans 15 amino acids. DNA of the CDR3: TGTGCCAGCAGTCCGGGACAGAGCTCCTACAATGAGCAGTTCTTC. This translates into CASSPGQSSYNEQFF.

This clone was seen only a few times. The V and J genes are TRBV6-5 and TRBJ1-6; TRBD1 aligns across 7 bases. The CDR3 runs 14 residues. The germline V gene encodes CDR1 MNHEY and CDR2 SVGAGI. Losses at the gene ends were 7 bases for V and 5 bases for J; bases not matched to a gene: 5. CDR3 DNA: TGTGCCAGCACCCGGGACAGCAATAATTCACCCCTCCACTTT. This encodes CASTRDSNNSPLHF.

This clone was seen only a few times. This chain joins TRBV30 and TRBJ2-3; 7 bases fit TRBD1. V lost 4 bases, J lost 2 bases, and 6 bases stayed unmatched. This CDR3 is built from 14 residues. The V gene's germline CDR1 is GTSNPN and CDR2 SVGIG (reference sequence). CDR3 residues: CAWNEGAATDTQYF. In nucleotides, the CDR3 is TGTGCCTGGAACGAGGGGGCGGCCACAGATACGCAGTATTTT.

A few counts support this clone. The rearrangement links TRBV4-2 to TRBJ2-2; D gene ambiguous. Trimming stripped 0 bases from V and 8 bases from J, with 4 bases between. CDR1 is LGHNA, CDR2 YNFKEQ, per germline. The CDR3 has 12 residues. The CDR3 is CASSQDEGELFF. The DNA for the CDR3 is TGTGCCAGCAGCCAAGATGAGGGGGAGCTGTTTTTT.

This clone turned up a few times. The chain combines TRBV19 with TRBJ1-6, with 9 bases lining up with TRBD1. CDR1 and CDR2 (germline): LNHDA, SQIVND (reference sequence). Unmatched junction bases numbered 7, after V lost 6 bases and J lost 4 bases. The CDR3 is 16 amino acids. Here the CDR3 reads CASSKGQGWYNSPLHF. CDR3 nucleotide sequence: TGTGCCAGTAGCAAAGGACAGGGGTGGTATAATTCACCCCTCCACTTT.

The chain uses TRBV11-2 and TRBJ2-7; 10 bases line up with TRBD1. The CDR3 sequence is 17 residues long. Germline CDR1 and CDR2: SGHAT and FQNNGV. Trimming cost V 5 bases and J 0 bases; bases outside gene matches: 10. CDR3 in DNA: TGTGCCAGCAGCCCAAGACAGGGGGCGCTTGCCTCCTACGAGCAGTACTTC. Translating it yields CASSPRQGALASYEQYF.

This clone was recorded a few times. The chain is built from TRBV27 and TRBJ2-7; TRBD2 agrees at 8 bases. Trimming took 4 bases from V and 2 from J; bases not matched to a gene: 7. Germline CDR1 reads MNHEY; CDR2 reads SMNVEV (reference sequence). The CDR3 has 15 amino acids. The CDR3 DNA sequence: TGTGCCAGCAGTTCTCCCCCGGGGGGGGCCTACGAGCAGTACTTC. Its protein product is CASSSPPGGAYEQYF.

A note on this clone: Other DNA sequences of this sample code for an identical CDR3. The chain combines TRBV30 with TRBJ2-7; D is perhaps TRBD2 (6 bases). The germline V and J ends were trimmed by 0 bases and 3 bases, with 6 bases remaining between them. CDR3 length equals 12 residues. Germline V gene sequence: CDR1 GTSNPN, CDR2 SVGIG (reference sequence). Here the CDR3 reads CAWSVGGYEQYF. DNA for the CDR3: TGTGCCTGGAGTGTCGGGGGCTACGAGCAGTACTTC.

The chain combines TRBV7-2 with TRBJ1-1; tentative D call: TRBD1 (5 bases). The CDR3 length is 15 residues. The germline CDR1 and CDR2 sequences are SGHTA and FQGNSA. Trimming took 5 bases from V and 1 from J, leaving 14 bases between them. Here the CDR3 DNA reads TGTGCCAGCAGCGACCAGATTACAGGGAACACTGAAGCTTTCTTT. This gives the protein CASSDQITGNTEAFF.

This clone was seen more than once but under ten times. This chain connects TRBV5-1 to TRBJ2-7, with D tentatively TRBD1 (5 bases). This CDR3 has 11 residues. Germline V gene lookup returns CDR1 SGHRS and CDR2 YFSETQ. Trimming removed 5 bases at V and 4 bases at J, with 7 bases between. This CDR3 is CASSQGYEQYF. In DNA form, the CDR3 reads TGCGCCAGCAGTCAGGGTTACGAGCAGTACTTC.

The chain is built from TRBV2 and TRBJ2-5, with a weak D call TRBD1 (7 bases). Germline V gives CDR1 SNHLY, CDR2 FYNNEI. The V end was cut by 3 bases, the J end by 11 bases, with 16 bases between. The CDR3 runs 13 residues. As DNA, the CDR3 is TGTGCCAGCAGTGAGGGACAGCGCGGGGAGCAGTACTTC. Its protein product is CASSEGQRGEQYF.

V is TRBV5-6 and J is TRBJ2-2; 11 bases line up with TRBD1. V lost 2 bases, J lost 6 bases, and 3 bases stayed unmatched. This CDR3 has 15 residues. CDR1 is SGHDT, CDR2 YYEEEE, per germline. This CDR3 is CASSLWTGGAGELFF. CDR3 sequence (DNA): TGTGCCAGCAGCTTATGGACAGGGGGCGCCGGGGAGCTGTTTTTT. The variable domain in full, completed from reference TRBV5-6 and TRBJ2-2, reads DAGVTQSPTHLIKTRGQQVTLRCSPKSGHDTVSWYQQALGQGPQFIFQYYEEEERQRGNFPDRFSGHQFPNYSSELNVNALLLGDSALYLCASSLWTGGAGELFFGEGSRLTVL.